This TCR beta chain is from a study of shared clonotypes between healthy human individuals. Germline V gene sequence: CDR1 MGHRA, CDR2 YSYEKL. CDR3 length equals 16 residues. Trimming shortened V by 0 bases and J by 9 bases, and 15 bases separated the two germline ends. Only in-frame clones appear in the TCRdb table, and some are missing; sequencing was by immunoSEQ multiplex PCR. The sample lists some 1,100,000 clones, approximately 78% occurring once. The sequence was collected from a man between 18 and 29 years old in good health. Some clones in this sample may be carry-over from other donors' samples. The V gene is TRBV4-1, the J gene TRBJ1-6; the D is unclear. The source material was memory CD4+ T cells from PBMCs. As to subset: CD45RA-negative fraction. The CDR3 protein is CASSQEGGQLGSPLHF. In DNA, the CDR3 is TGCGCCAGCAGCCAAGAAGGCGGCCAACTAGGTTCACCCCTCCACTTT.